The 12 T cell receptor beta chains given below trace back to one sample, sequenced in a study of blood T cell repertoires in COVID-19. Libraries were prepared by immunoSEQ multiplex PCR; TCRdb keeps only in-frame clonotypes and omits some of them. The table includes some 210,000 clones, more than 70% detected once. The sample was PBMCs or T cells enriched from blood (not recorded which). The source of these receptors is a man aged 25 to 40 with acute COVID-19.

The J gene is TRBJ1-1, the V gene TRBV6-5; D is ambiguous. V was clipped by 6 bases and J by 5 bases, with 10 bases between them. The germline V gene encodes CDR1 MNHEY and CDR2 SVGAGI. The CDR3 is 12 amino acids. For the CDR3, the DNA is TGTGCCAGCAGCCGGGGTGGTACTGAAGCTTTCTTT. Its translation: CASSRGGTEAFF.

This clone came up a few times. The rearrangement uses TRBV19 and TRBJ1-2; D is uncertain. Germline lookup yields CDR1 LNHDA and CDR2 SQIVND (reference sequence). This CDR3 is built from 16 residues. Trimming took 5 bases from V and 4 from J, leaving 20 bases between them. CDR3 loop: CASSYSGLGRIYGYTF. The CDR3, as DNA: TGTGCCAGTAGTTACTCCGGACTGGGCAGGATCTATGGCTACACCTTC. The complete variable domain, with remaining parts taken from reference TRBV19 and TRBJ1-2, reads DGGITQSPKYLFRKEGQNVTLSCEQNLNHDAMYWYRQDPGQGLRLIYYSQIVNDFQKGDIAEGYSVSREKKESFPLTVTSAQKNPTAFYLCASSYSGLGRIYGYTFGSGTRLTVV.

The genes are TRBV7-6 and TRBJ2-1; 10 nucleotides agree with TRBD1. CDR1 is SGHVS and CDR2 is FNYEAQ in the germline V gene. This CDR3 is built from 16 residues. Trimming cost V 5 bases and J 10 bases; bases outside gene matches: 14. The CDR3 sequence is CASSRNAGQGLREQFF. CDR3 sequence (DNA): TGTGCCAGCAGCCGTAACGCGGGACAGGGGTTGCGGGAGCAGTTCTTC. Looking up the rest from reference TRBV7-6 and TRBJ2-1 gives the full variable domain: GAGVSQSPRYKVTKRGQDVALRCDPISGHVSLYWYRQALGQGPEFLTYFNYEAQQDKSGLPNDRFSAERPEGSISTLTIQRTEQRDSAMYRCASSRNAGQGLREQFFGPGTRLTVL.

The chain joins TRBV6-5 to TRBJ2-3, with TRBD1 matching over 7 bases. Germline loops: CDR1 MNHEY, CDR2 SVGAGI. This CDR3 is 15 amino acids long. V lost 6 bases and J lost 1; bases outside the gene matches: 7. The CDR3 reads CASSRDRVGTDTQYF. In nucleotides, the CDR3 is TGTGCCAGCAGCCGAGACAGGGTAGGCACAGATACGCAGTATTTT.

This chain connects TRBV7-7 to TRBJ2-3; the D gene is possibly TRBD2 (6 bases). From germline, CDR1 is SSHAT and CDR2 FNYEAQ (reference sequence). V shed 1 base and J shed 1 base, with 9 bases lying between them. The CDR3 sequence is 15 residues long. This chain's CDR3 is CASSLGGLGTDTQYF. The CDR3 DNA follows: TGTGCCAGCAGCTTAGGGGGACTTGGCACAGATACGCAGTATTTT.

The sample holds many counts of this clone. The chain has TRBV14 and TRBJ2-2; the D is unclear. The V and J ends lost 1 base and 6 bases respectively, with 9 bases between them. Germline CDR1 and CDR2: SGHDN and FVKESK. The CDR3 runs 14 residues. In nucleotides, the CDR3 is TGTGCCAGCAGCCAAGCCATACTTGCCGGGGAGCTGTTTTTT. This gives the protein CASSQAILAGELFF.

This rearrangement joins TRBV5-1 to TRBJ2-7, with D uncertain. Trimming took 4 bases from V and 5 from J, leaving 16 bases between them. The CDR3 has 14 residues. Per the germline V gene, CDR1 is SGHRS and CDR2 is YFSETQ. As DNA, the CDR3 is TGCGCCAGCAGCGCCGTGAACCGCGGTCACGAGCAGTACTTC. Translated: CASSAVNRGHEQYF. Variable domain in full (rest from reference TRBV5-1 and TRBJ2-7): KAGVTQTPRYLIKTRGQQVTLSCSPISGHRSVSWYQQTPGQGLQFLFEYFSETQRNKGNFPGRFSGRQFSNSRSEMNVSTLELGDSALYLCASSAVNRGHEQYFGPGTRLTVT.

The chain combines TRBV10-3 with TRBJ2-4; 7 positions agree with TRBD2. This CDR3 comprises 13 residues. CDR1 and CDR2 (germline): ENHRY, SYGVKD. The V segment lost 11 bases and the J segment 8 bases; nucleotides outside the gene matches: 12. As DNA, the CDR3 is TGTGCCGCGGAACCGGGACGGGAGGACATTCAGTACTTC. It yields the protein CAAEPGREDIQYF.

The gene calls are TRBV6-1 and TRBJ1-1; 9 bases align to TRBD1. Germline values: CDR1 MNHNS, CDR2 SASEGT. The CDR3 consists of 14 residues. V dropped 7 bases and J dropped 6; count of bases not matched to a gene: 9. CDR3 amino acids: CASIQQGAYAEAFF. For the CDR3, the DNA is TGTGCCAGCATCCAACAGGGGGCTTACGCTGAAGCTTTCTTT.

This clone showed up just a few times. This chain connects TRBV28 to TRBJ1-3; no reliable D call. V gave up 5 bases and J gave up 0 bases, with 11 bases separating them. Germline CDR1 is MDHEN and CDR2 is SYDVKM. The CDR3 consists of 15 residues. CDR3 bases: TGTGCCAGCAGTCCTTCGACTGGCTCTGGAAACACCATATATTTT. Translated: CASSPSTGSGNTIYF.

V usage is TRBV28 and J usage is TRBJ2-2; tentatively, D is TRBD1 (5 bases). Trimming took 2 bases from V and 3 from J, leaving 13 bases between them. CDR3 length: 16 amino acids. Per the germline V gene, CDR1 is MDHEN and CDR2 is SYDVKM. CDR3 nucleotide sequence: TGTGCCAGCAGTTTACTCAGGACACGAGACACCGGGGAGCTGTTTTTT. It yields the protein CASSLLRTRDTGELFF.

This chain links TRBV7-3 with TRBJ2-3, with a weak D call TRBD1 (5 bases). The V and J ends lost 5 bases and 1 base respectively, with 10 bases between them. The CDR3 is made up of 14 amino acids. Germline CDR1 reads SGHTA; CDR2 reads FQGTGA. The CDR3 DNA is TGTGCCAGCAGCCTCGTAGGGGGCACAGATACGCAGTATTTT. Its translation: CASSLVGGTDTQYF.